The following is a TCR beta chain sequence with its context. Its target is not known. The source of the sample is a study of cytomegalovirus exposure and HLA in healthy donors. Findings of the study overall: HLA alleles were associated with around 17,000 TCR beta sequences in a later analysis at 0.05 false discovery rate. Among TCR beta chains, those listed as cytomegalovirus-associated numbered roughly 150. Donors belonging to an Asian-associated ancestry cluster reportedly showed fewer N-insertions in productive TCRs than the roughly 670-donor mean, according to what a later analysis found.

Trimming pared 2 bases from V and 4 bases from J, leaving 8 bases between. The CDR3 length is 14 residues. The V gene's germline CDR1 is SGHVS and CDR2 FQNEAQ. Both 60 Vbeta primers and 13 Jbeta primers went into the PCR. The assay was immunoSEQ multiplex PCR, and TCRdb's table has in-frame clones only and misses some. The sample contains approximately 77,000 clones, roughly 70% of which appear only once. Healthy bone marrow donors made up the donor group. This clonotype originated in a man aged 55 to 70 in good health and CMV-seropositive. The gene calls are TRBV7-8 and TRBJ2-2; D not resolved. Sample: PBMCs. In DNA, the CDR3 is TGTGCCAGCAGCTTATGGGCCTCCACCGGGGAGCTGTTTTTT. This encodes CASSLWASTGELFF.